The 26 T cell receptor beta chains reported below all come from one sample, sequenced in a study of shared clonotypes between healthy human individuals. The method was immunoSEQ multiplex PCR; TCRdb's version includes in-frame clones alone and lacks a portion of them. The sample lists approximately 100,000 clones; under 80% were seen once. Sequences were obtained from memory CD8+ T cells sorted from blood. Sample subset: CD45RO+ cells pooled with CCR7-negative TemRA cells. These receptors were taken from a man younger than 40 in good health.

The chain combines TRBV30 with TRBJ1-3; 7 bases fit TRBD1. The ends lost 1 base at V and 0 bases at J; junction bases unmatched: 6. The germline V gene has CDR1 GTSNPN and CDR2 SVGIG (reference sequence). CDR3 length: 16 amino acids. CDR3 sequence reads: CAWSGGGVSSGNTIYF. CDR3 DNA: TGTGCCTGGAGTGGAGGGGGCGTCAGCTCTGGAAACACCATATATTTT.

The chain has TRBV6-5 and TRBJ2-7; D perhaps matches TRBD2 (6 bases). Germline CDR1 reads MNHEY; CDR2 reads SVGAGI. V dropped 5 bases and J dropped 3 bases, with 14 bases sitting between them. The CDR3 has 14 amino acids. The CDR3 bases are TGTGCCAGCAGTCAATCGGGACTCAGCTACGAGCAGTACTTC. This codes for CASSQSGLSYEQYF.

For this clone: Mismatch with germline at one junction end may stem from a read error. This chain joins TRBV7-7 and TRBJ1-5; tentative D call: TRBD1 (6 bases). Germline CDR1 SSHAT, CDR2 FNYEAQ (reference sequence). This CDR3 has 16 amino acids. The CDR3 loop is CASSFGGRYSNQPQHF. For the CDR3, the DNA is TGTGCTAGCAGCTTTGGGGGCCGTTATAGCAATCAGCCCCAGCATTTT.

This clone was counted once. DNA for the CDR3: TGTGCCAGCAGTGAGGACAGCTACACCGGGGAGCTGTTTTTT. Translated: CASSEDSYTGELFF. This chain uses TRBV6-4 with TRBJ2-2; TRBD1 is a possible D gene (6 bases). The germline V gene has CDR1 MRHNA and CDR2 SNTAGT. The CDR3 length is 14 residues. V was cut by 3 bases and J by 3 bases, with 8 bases left in between.

Worth noting for this clone: The same CDR3 arises from other DNA sequences in this sample as well. This sequence joins TRBV10-3 and TRBJ1-2; D might be TRBD1 (5 bases). V lost 2 bases to trimming and J lost 0 bases, with 13 bases between them. CDR1 and CDR2 from the germline V gene are ENHRY and SYGVKD. The CDR3 has 16 amino acids. The CDR3 DNA reads as TGTGCCATCAGTGAGGGGAGGGGACGAGCTAACTATGGCTACACCTTC. It specifies CAISEGRGRANYGYTF.

In this sample, this clone turned up many times. V and J are TRBV7-8 and TRBJ1-4; 10 bases map to TRBD1. V lost 4 bases, J lost 3 bases, and 11 bases stayed unmatched. The CDR3 is made up of 18 amino acids. Germline assignment: CDR1 SGHVS and CDR2 FQNEAQ. The CDR3 region is CASSWSSGQGHPNEKLFF. In nucleotides, the CDR3 is TGTGCCAGCAGCTGGAGCTCGGGACAGGGGCACCCTAATGAAAAACTGTTTTTT.

As DNA, the CDR3 is TGTGCCAGCAGCTTATCCGTAACGCTGAGGGCAGATACGCAGTATTTT. Its protein is CASSLSVTLRADTQYF. The chain recombines TRBV7-6 with TRBJ2-3; tentative D call: TRBD2 (5 bases). The CDR3 length is 16 residues. V lost 2 bases, J lost 4 bases, and 16 bases lay in between. Germline CDR1 and CDR2: SGHVS and FNYEAQ.

CDR3 DNA sequence: TGCGCCAGCAGGGAATCGGGAGGGTGGCAAGAGACCCAGTACTTC. It codes for CASRESGGWQETQYF. The gene calls are TRBV10-2 and TRBJ2-5, with 8 nucleotides matching TRBD2. This CDR3 has 15 residues. Germline V gene lookup returns CDR1 WSHSY and CDR2 SAAADI. The V and J ends lost 6 bases and 2 bases, in that order; junction bases with no gene match: 8.

This clone was counted many times. The V and J genes are TRBV2 and TRBJ2-3; 15 nucleotides line up with TRBD2. Trimming cost V 5 bases and J 1 base; bases outside gene matches: 7. This CDR3 has 18 residues. CDR1 and CDR2 (germline): SNHLY, FYNNEI. CDR3: CASSSGLAGGGGTDTQYF. The DNA for the CDR3 is TGTGCCAGCAGTTCGGGACTAGCGGGAGGCGGGGGCACAGATACGCAGTATTTT.

The chain carries TRBV2 and TRBJ1-5; a weak D match, TRBD1 (6 bases). V was pared by 1 base and J by 7 bases, with 14 bases between. The CDR3 extends over 15 amino acids. Germline CDR1 is SNHLY and CDR2 is FYNNEI. CDR3 region: CASSEGTGFRQPQHF. In DNA form, the CDR3 reads TGTGCCAGCAGTGAAGGAACAGGGTTTAGACAGCCCCAGCATTTT.

This clone counts as medium-sized (0.01 to 0.1%). This chain links TRBV19 with TRBJ2-5; 8 positions match TRBD2. This CDR3 region has 16 residues. Germline-derived CDR1 and CDR2 are LNHDA and SQIVND (reference sequence). V trimming: 3 bases; J trimming: 0 bases; junction bases outside the gene matches: 6. The CDR3 region is CASSIRAGEYQETQYF. The CDR3 coding sequence is TGTGCCAGTAGTATTAGAGCGGGAGAGTACCAAGAGACCCAGTACTTC.

The rearrangement uses TRBV4-1 and TRBJ2-5; 9 nucleotides agree with TRBD2. Germline trimming cut 5 bases from V and 5 bases from J; bases unmatched to any gene: 6. The CDR3 runs to 14 residues. From germline, CDR1 is MGHRA and CDR2 YSYEKL. The CDR3 region is CASSLAGDGETQYF. The DNA for the CDR3 is TGCGCCAGCAGCTTAGCGGGAGACGGGGAGACCCAGTACTTC.

This rearrangement joins TRBV7-3 to TRBJ2-4; D not certain. The CDR3 sequence is 13 residues long. Trimming took 8 bases from V and 8 from J, leaving 16 bases between them. Per the germline V gene, CDR1 is SGHTA and CDR2 is FQGTGA. DNA of the CDR3: TGTGCCAGCCACGGTGCGTTGGCGGACATTCAGTACTTC. This encodes CASHGALADIQYF. Combining the CDR3 with reference TRBV7-3 and TRBJ2-4 gives the whole variable domain GAGVSQTPSNKVTEKGKYVELRCDPISGHTALYWYRQSLGQGPEFLIYFQGTGAADDSGLPNDRFFAVRPEGSVSTLKIQRTERGDSAVYLCASHGALADIQYFGAGTRLSVL.

The chain links TRBV10-1 to TRBJ2-3, with TRBD2 matching over 16 bases. This CDR3 contains 18 residues. The V and J ends lost 6 bases and 3 bases, in that order; junction bases with no gene match: 9. Germline V gene data show CDR1 as WNHNN and CDR2 as SYGVQD (reference sequence). For the CDR3, the DNA is TGCGCCAGCAGAGCTAAGGGACTAGCGGGAGGGCGAACAGATACGCAGTATTTT. Amino acids: CASRAKGLAGGRTDTQYF.

This clone was recorded only once. The chain joins TRBV9 to TRBJ2-7, with 9 bases that match TRBD2. Germline V gives CDR1 SGDLS, CDR2 YYNGEE. CDR3 length equals 15 residues. The V segment lost 2 bases and the J segment 2 bases; nucleotides outside the gene matches: 5. CDR3 sequence: CASSVGGRAAYEQYF. Written as DNA, the CDR3 is TGTGCCAGCAGCGTCGGCGGGAGGGCTGCCTACGAGCAGTACTTC.

The rearrangement joins TRBV9 to TRBJ2-5; D perhaps matches TRBD1 (5 bases). The CDR3 has 15 amino acids. Trimming shortened V by 0 bases and J by 1 base, and 10 bases separated the two germline ends. CDR1 and CDR2 from the germline V gene are SGDLS and YYNGEE. The DNA of the CDR3 is TGTGCCAGCAGCGTAGATGCAGGGATCCAAGAGACCCAGTACTTC. It is translated as CASSVDAGIQETQYF.

This clone has a handful of counts. The V gene is TRBV6-4, the J gene TRBJ2-3, with a tentative D call TRBD1 (6 bases). The CDR3 totals 15 residues. Germline CDR1 reads MRHNA; CDR2 reads SNTAGT. The germline V and J ends were trimmed by 5 bases and 2 bases, with 14 bases remaining between them. The CDR3 loop reads CASSIQGAATDTQYF. In nucleotides, the CDR3 is TGTGCCAGCAGTATACAGGGAGCGGCCACAGATACGCAGTATTTT.

The chain links TRBV4-1 to TRBJ2-7; the match to TRBD2 covers 10 bases. The CDR3 covers 16 residues. Germline CDR1 reads MGHRA; CDR2 reads YSYEKL. After removal of 0 bases from V and 7 bases from J, the junction contained 9 bases not matched to a gene. The CDR3 DNA reads TGCGCCAGCAGCCAAGATTTTAACCTAGCGGGAGAGGAGCAGTACTTC. It encodes CASSQDFNLAGEEQYF.

This sequence joins TRBV9 and TRBJ2-7, with D unclear. The CDR3 is 14 residues long. Per the germline V gene, CDR1 is SGDLS and CDR2 is YYNGEE. Trimming took 4 bases from V and 3 from J, leaving 14 bases between them. The CDR3 spells CASSPYGSLYEQYF. CDR3 nucleotide sequence: TGTGCCAGCAGCCCCTACGGGTCTCTCTACGAGCAGTACTTC.

The rearrangement uses TRBV11-3 and TRBJ2-1; a weak D match, TRBD2 (6 bases). Germline V CDR1 and CDR2: SGHNT, YENEEA. The CDR3 has 15 amino acids. Trimming removed 1 base at V and 5 bases at J, with 12 bases between. The CDR3 nucleotides read TGTGCCAGCAGCTTAGCCGGGAGCATGGACAATGAGCAGTTCTTC. Its protein is CASSLAGSMDNEQFF.

J is TRBJ2-5 and V is TRBV7-6; D not certain. Germline V lookup: CDR1 SGHVS, CDR2 FNYEAQ. Trimming pared 5 bases from V and 2 bases from J, leaving 9 bases between. The CDR3 totals 13 residues. The CDR3: CASSPPAQETQYF. CDR3 nucleotide sequence: TGTGCCAGCAGCCCCCCGGCTCAAGAGACCCAGTACTTC.

This sequence joins TRBV13 and TRBJ2-5; D remains unclear. Germline V gives CDR1 PRHDT, CDR2 FYEKMQ (reference sequence). Trimming left V 2 bases short and J 4 bases short, with 5 bases between. CDR3 length: 12 amino acids. CDR3 amino acids: CASSLFRETQYF. The CDR3 nucleotides read TGTGCCAGCAGCTTATTCAGAGAGACCCAGTACTTC.

This chain connects TRBV13 to TRBJ1-3, with D possibly matching TRBD1 (6 bases). The CDR3 has 15 amino acids. Looked up from germline, CDR1 is PRHDT and CDR2 is FYEKMQ (reference sequence). V was cut by 4 bases and J by 0 bases, with 10 bases left in between. The CDR3 reads CASSSRTVSGNTIYF. The CDR3, as DNA: TGTGCCAGCAGCTCGAGGACAGTCTCTGGAAACACCATATATTTT.

V and J are TRBV6-4 and TRBJ2-2, with a possible D match to TRBD1 (5 bases). V dropped 5 bases and J dropped 5 bases, with 12 bases sitting between them. The CDR3 has 14 residues. Germline V lookup: CDR1 MRHNA, CDR2 SNTAGT. The CDR3 is CASSPDSLTGELFF. CDR3 DNA sequence: TGTGCCAGCAGTCCCGACAGCCTGACCGGGGAGCTGTTTTTT.

CDR3 in DNA: TGCGCCAGCAGCCCGGGACTCTCTGGAAACACCATATATTTT. Amino acids: CASSPGLSGNTIYF. The genes are TRBV5-1 and TRBJ1-3, with D maybe TRBD1 (5 bases). The length of the CDR3 is 14 residues. Germline V gives CDR1 SGHRS, CDR2 YFSETQ. Trimming cost V 4 bases and J 0 bases, with 8 bases left between them.

The chain has TRBV9 and TRBJ2-3; 7 positions match TRBD2. This CDR3 region has 17 residues. Germline-derived CDR1 and CDR2 are SGDLS and YYNGEE. Trimming cost V 0 bases and J 2 bases; bases outside gene matches: 9. The CDR3 sequence: CASSVAFASGNTDTQYF. The CDR3 coding sequence is TGTGCCAGCAGCGTAGCGTTCGCTAGCGGAAACACAGATACGCAGTATTTT.